The present TCR beta chain was sequenced within a study of CD8 T cells in ankylosing spondylitis. Study-wide findings and caveats: According to the report, clones linked to the disease were significantly enriched in matched synovial fluid samples taken from ankylosing spondylitis patients. Earlier studies detected some motif variants in reactive arthritis synovial fluid and blood. Among TCR beta sequences, a motif of under ten highly homologous variants appeared characteristic of ankylosing spondylitis blood. The authors found the disease-linked clones to be CD8+ and relatively rare in peripheral blood.

Losses at the gene ends were 4 bases for V and 0 bases for J; bases not matched to a gene: 7. The CDR3 covers 17 residues. From germline, CDR1 is MDHEN and CDR2 SYDVKM. This clonotype occurred a few times. What it binds is unknown. In making TCR beta libraries, quantitative 5'-RACE with molecular barcodes was used. TCRdb re-called the 5' RACE reads through MiXCR, storing one row per CDR3 protein. The profile shows a few hundred thousand distinct CDR3 sequences, about 7% of them singletons. The sequence derives from a male donor with ankylosing spondylitis. V and J are TRBV28 and TRBJ2-7, with 12 bases matching TRBD2. The sequencing input was blood, either unsorted or a sorted T cell fraction (not recorded which). CDR3 sequence reads: CASSSPRTSGVSYEQYF. CDR3 bases: TGTGCCAGCAGTTCACCGAGGACTAGCGGGGTCTCCTACGAGCAGTACTTC. The entire variable domain, with the rest obtained from reference TRBV28 and TRBJ2-7, is as follows: DVKVTQSSRYLVKRTGEKVFLECVQDMDHENMFWYRQDPGLGLRLIYFSYDVKMKEKGDIPEGYSVSREKKERFSLILESASTNQTSMYLCASSSPRTSGVSYEQYFGPGTRLTVT.